What follows are 29 T cell receptor beta chains derived from one specimen sequenced in a study of cytomegalovirus exposure and HLA in healthy donors. Use of 60 Vbeta and 13 Jbeta primers characterized the PCR. Assay used: immunoSEQ multiplex PCR; TCRdb lists only in-frame clones, some missing. The sample's table shows 200,000 or so clones. Sequencing was done on a sample of PBMCs. These receptors were obtained from a boy younger than 18 in good health and CMV-seronegative.

V usage is TRBV6-5 and J usage is TRBJ1-1; D gene unclear. In germline, CDR1 is MNHEY, CDR2 SVGAGI. The CDR3 has 15 amino acids. Between the trimmed V and J ends, which lost 7 bases and 0 bases, there was a span of 15 bases. The CDR3 sequence is CASTQTGYMNTEAFF. The CDR3 nucleotides read TGTGCCAGCACCCAGACGGGGTACATGAACACTGAAGCTTTCTTT.

The rearrangement links TRBV13 to TRBJ2-6; TRBD1 agrees at 12 bases. CDR3 length: 20 residues. Per the germline V gene, CDR1 is PRHDT and CDR2 is FYEKMQ (reference sequence). J gave up 3 bases and V 5 bases, and 14 bases lay outside the gene matches. CDR3 sequence reads: CASSQNHWDRGQVGANVLTF. In DNA, the CDR3 is TGTGCCAGCAGCCAAAACCACTGGGACAGGGGGCAGGTTGGGGCCAACGTCCTGACTTTC.

This chain connects TRBV6-6 to TRBJ2-7; 7 nucleotides agree with TRBD1. The J segment lost 0 bases and the V segment lost 7 bases, leaving 6 bases of the junction unmatched. Germline V CDR1 and CDR2: MNHNY, SVGAGI (reference sequence). The length of the CDR3 is 14 residues. CDR3 region: CASMAGGASYEQYF. The CDR3 DNA sequence: TGTGCCAGCATGGCAGGGGGTGCCTCCTACGAGCAGTACTTC.

DNA for the CDR3: TGTGCCAGCAGCCCGGGACAGGGCTATGGCTACACCTTC. Protein: CASSPGQGYGYTF. The rearrangement joins TRBV5-4 to TRBJ1-2; 9 nucleotides align to TRBD1. Germline CDR1 and CDR2: SGHNT and YYREEE (reference sequence). The CDR3 contains 13 residues. Trimming took 4 bases from V and 4 from J; bases not matched to a gene: 2.

The chain couples TRBV5-6 to TRBJ1-1, with a possible D match to TRBD1 (5 bases). Germline CDR1 and CDR2: SGHDT and YYEEEE. The CDR3 totals 15 residues. V gave up 3 bases and J gave up 0 bases, with 12 bases separating them. This CDR3 reads CASSSPDNMNTEAFF. In DNA form, the CDR3 reads TGTGCCAGCAGCTCCCCGGACAACATGAACACTGAAGCTTTCTTT.

This sequence joins TRBV11-2 and TRBJ2-7; TRBD2 aligns across 8 bases. The J segment lost 0 bases and the V segment lost 10 bases, leaving 8 bases of the junction unmatched. Germline assignment: CDR1 SGHAT and CDR2 FQNNGV. The CDR3 length is 14 residues. The CDR3 loop reads CATAIAGTSYEQYF. CDR3 sequence (DNA): TGTGCCACGGCCATAGCGGGGACCTCCTACGAGCAGTACTTC.

The chain has TRBV4-1 and TRBJ1-5; D is possibly TRBD1 (5 bases). Germline assignment: CDR1 MGHRA and CDR2 YSYEKL. This CDR3 has 13 residues. The ends were cut back, 6 bases at V and 6 bases at J, with 12 bases in the middle. The CDR3, as DNA: TGCGCCAGCAGTCCAGGGAGGGCTCAGCCCCAGCATTTT. It is translated as CASSPGRAQPQHF.

The rearrangement uses TRBV5-1 and TRBJ1-2; the D is unclear. Trimming took 4 bases from V and 1 from J, leaving 20 bases between them. CDR1 and CDR2 (germline): SGHRS, YFSETQ. CDR3 length equals 17 residues. In DNA, the CDR3 is TGCGCCAGCAGCGGTGAAGTAGGAGACGGTTTTAACTATGGCTACACCTTC. Its protein is CASSGEVGDGFNYGYTF.

The chain combines TRBV2 with TRBJ1-5; no clear D. This CDR3 spans 15 amino acids. V lost 3 bases and J lost 2, with 11 bases in between. CDR1 SNHLY and CDR2 FYNNEI come from the germline V gene. The CDR3 region is CASSDVVPGNQPQHF. For the CDR3, the DNA is TGTGCCAGCAGTGATGTCGTCCCGGGCAATCAGCCCCAGCATTTT.

CDR3 residues: CASRPTGILGEQYF. The CDR3 nucleotides are TGTGCCAGCAGACCTACAGGGATCCTCGGCGAGCAGTACTTC. This chain links TRBV5-6 with TRBJ2-7; perhaps TRBD1 as D (6 bases). The germline V gene encodes CDR1 SGHDT and CDR2 YYEEEE. Trimming left V 5 bases short and J 6 bases short, with 18 bases between. This CDR3 contains 14 residues.

V and J are TRBV28 and TRBJ1-1, with 8 bases matching TRBD1. Germline-derived CDR1 and CDR2 are MDHEN and SYDVKM. The CDR3 covers 16 residues. Trimming took 4 bases from V and 0 from J; bases not matched to a gene: 7. CDR3 region: CASSSGQGLMNTEAFF. The DNA for the CDR3 is TGTGCCAGCAGTTCTGGACAGGGCCTAATGAACACTGAAGCTTTCTTT.

V and J are TRBV6-1 and TRBJ2-3; 7 bases line up with TRBD2. The V gene's germline CDR1 is MNHNS and CDR2 SASEGT. The junction had 0 bases not matched to a gene; V was cut back by 1 base and J by 2 bases. CDR3 length: 14 residues. As DNA, the CDR3 is TGTGCCAGCAGTGAAGGGGACTACACAGATACGCAGTATTTT. Protein: CASSEGDYTDTQYF.

The genes are TRBV5-1 and TRBJ2-7; possible D gene TRBD1, 5 bases. Germline lookup yields CDR1 SGHRS and CDR2 YFSETQ. The CDR3 has 15 amino acids. V lost 4 bases and J lost 0, with 14 bases in between. The DNA of the CDR3 is TGCGCCAGCAGCCTGAATAGACAGTTCTCCTACGAGCAGTACTTC. Protein: CASSLNRQFSYEQYF.

The V gene is TRBV6-5, the J gene TRBJ2-3; D perhaps matches TRBD1 (5 bases). V was pared by 2 bases and J by 5 bases, with 8 bases between. CDR3 size: 13 residues. Germline V lookup: CDR1 MNHEY, CDR2 SVGAGI. CDR3 sequence (DNA): TGTGCCAGCAGTTACCCGACAGTAGATACGCAGTATTTT. It translates to CASSYPTVDTQYF.

The gene calls are TRBV9 and TRBJ2-1; 9 nucleotides match TRBD2. The junction had 2 bases not matched to a gene; V was cut back by 3 bases and J by 1 base. Germline V gives CDR1 SGDLS, CDR2 YYNGEE. This CDR3 has 15 amino acids. CDR3 bases: TGTGCCAGCAGCGCAACTAGCGGGTCCTACAATGAGCAGTTCTTC. Protein sequence: CASSATSGSYNEQFF.

This sequence joins TRBV4-1 and TRBJ2-7; 10 nucleotides match TRBD1. Germline V lookup: CDR1 MGHRA, CDR2 YSYEKL. The CDR3 is 16 residues long. Germline trimming cut 4 bases from V and 4 bases from J; bases unmatched to any gene: 10. CDR3 coding DNA: TGCGCCAGCAGCCTTGGGCCTCGGGACAGGGGTTACGAGCAGTACTTC. This gives the protein CASSLGPRDRGYEQYF.

V gene TRBV5-1 combines with J gene TRBJ1-1; D not certain. V lost 5 bases and J lost 0, with 11 bases in between. There are 14 residues in the CDR3. Germline V gene sequence: CDR1 SGHRS, CDR2 YFSETQ. The CDR3, as DNA: TGCGCCAGCAGGTCCACCCGGGTGAACACTGAAGCTTTCTTT. This sequence encodes CASRSTRVNTEAFF.

The V and J genes are TRBV4-1 and TRBJ1-6, with 7 bases aligning to TRBD1. V was clipped by 3 bases and J by 4 bases; unmatched bases: 6. In germline, CDR1 is MGHRA, CDR2 YSYEKL. CDR3 length: 16 residues. The CDR3 DNA sequence: TGCGCCAGCAGCCATACTTCGGGACAGTATAATTCACCCCTCCACTTT. Its translation is CASSHTSGQYNSPLHF.

J is TRBJ1-6 and V is TRBV6-5; D gene uncertain. CDR3 length: 14 amino acids. The germline gives CDR1 MNHEY, CDR2 SVGAGI. The ends were cut back, 2 bases at V and 10 bases at J, with 12 bases in the middle. CDR3 sequence (DNA): TGTGCCAGCAGTTACGCCCAGCGGTTCTCACCCCTCCACTTT. This gives the protein CASSYAQRFSPLHF.

Written as DNA, the CDR3 is TGTGCCAGCAGTTTATGGCTGAACACTGAAGCTTTCTTT. As protein: CASSLWLNTEAFF. The chain is built from TRBV27 and TRBJ1-1; D remains ambiguous. Germline V gene sequence: CDR1 MNHEY, CDR2 SMNVEV (reference sequence). CDR3 length equals 13 residues. V dropped 1 base and J dropped 0 bases, with 3 bases sitting between them.

The rearrangement uses TRBV7-8 and TRBJ1-1; 7 bases match TRBD1. Germline CDR1 reads SGHVS; CDR2 reads FQNEAQ. Unmatched junction bases numbered 4, after V lost 3 bases and J lost 6 bases. This CDR3 is 13 amino acids long. The CDR3 DNA is TGTGCCAGCAGCTTTGACAGGGTAGCTGAAGCTTTCTTT. This sequence encodes CASSFDRVAEAFF.

This chain links TRBV4-1 with TRBJ2-7; 9 positions match TRBD1. The CDR3 is 19 residues long. Per the germline V gene, CDR1 is MGHRA and CDR2 is YSYEKL. V lost 2 bases and J lost 3; bases outside the gene matches: 17. For the CDR3, the DNA is TGCGCCAGCAGCCAATCAGTCACCGGAATAAGACAGGGGGACTACGAGCAGTACTTC. This translates into CASSQSVTGIRQGDYEQYF.

CDR3 DNA sequence: TGTGCCAGCAGCTTAAGAGAGGTACCTGAAGCTTTCTTT. Residues: CASSLREVPEAFF. This chain joins TRBV11-1 and TRBJ1-1; D remains unclear. Deletions cut 2 bases from V and 6 bases from J, with 10 bases between. CDR3 size: 13 residues. Germline assignment: CDR1 SGHAT and CDR2 FQDESV (reference sequence). Variable domain in full (rest from reference TRBV11-1 and TRBJ1-1): EAEVAQSPRYKITEKSQAVAFWCDPISGHATLYWYRQILGQGPELLVQFQDESVVDDSQLPKDRFSAERLKGVDSTLKIQPAELGDSAMYLCASSLREVPEAFFGQGTRLTVV.

The genes are TRBV9 and TRBJ2-2; 9 bases agree with TRBD1. The V segment lost 0 bases and the J segment 3 bases; nucleotides outside the gene matches: 3. This CDR3 has 16 amino acids. Germline CDR1 and CDR2: SGDLS and YYNGEE. This CDR3 reads CASSVGTGEDTGELFF. In nucleotides, the CDR3 is TGTGCCAGCAGCGTAGGGACAGGGGAAGACACCGGGGAGCTGTTTTTT. Full variable domain (outside the CDR3, taken from reference TRBV9 and TRBJ2-2): DSGVTQTPKHLITATGQRVTLRCSPRSGDLSVYWYQQSLDQGLQFLIQYYNGEERAKGNILERFSAQQFPDLHSELNLSSLELGDSALYFCASSVGTGEDTGELFFGEGSRLTVL.

The J gene is TRBJ1-1, the V gene TRBV4-2, with 7 bases aligning to TRBD1. Trimming at V came to 5 bases and at J to 1 base, leaving 4 bases not matched to a gene. CDR1 is LGHNA, CDR2 YNFKEQ, per germline. The CDR3 sequence is 14 residues long. The CDR3 sequence: CASSDRQGNTEAFF. CDR3 coding DNA: TGTGCCAGCAGCGACAGACAGGGGAACACTGAAGCTTTCTTT.

The chain joins TRBV2 to TRBJ1-2, with D tentatively TRBD1 (5 bases). Trimming took off 7 bases at V and 7 bases at J, with 19 bases between the two ends. In germline, CDR1 is SNHLY, CDR2 FYNNEI. The CDR3 runs to 14 residues. The CDR3 is CASTELGGFLGYTF. In DNA form, the CDR3 reads TGTGCCAGCACCGAACTCGGGGGGTTTCTTGGCTACACCTTC.

The J gene is TRBJ1-3, the V gene TRBV11-2; tentative D call: TRBD1 (6 bases). Germline V CDR1 and CDR2: SGHAT, FQNNGV. With 5 bases removed from V and 1 base from J, the gap between germline ends came to 12 bases. The CDR3 loop spans 15 amino acids. The CDR3 sequence is CASSARQVSGNTIYF. The CDR3 bases are TGTGCCAGCAGCGCCAGACAGGTTTCTGGAAACACCATATATTTT.

This chain uses TRBV5-1 with TRBJ2-5; TRBD1 agrees at 11 bases. CDR3 size: 14 residues. Germline CDR1 reads SGHRS; CDR2 reads YFSETQ. The V gene end was trimmed by 4 bases and the J gene end by 5 bases; junction bases not matched to a gene: 4. The CDR3 region is CASSGGQGAETQYF. In nucleotides, the CDR3 is TGCGCCAGCAGCGGCGGACAGGGGGCGGAGACCCAGTACTTC.

The chain joins TRBV9 to TRBJ1-3; D perhaps matches TRBD1 (6 bases). The CDR3 has 17 residues. The ends were cut back, 4 bases at V and 0 bases at J, with 17 bases in the middle. The germline V gene encodes CDR1 SGDLS and CDR2 YYNGEE. DNA for the CDR3: TGTGCCAGCAGCCCACAAAGGGGGAATCCCTCTGGAAACACCATATATTTT. It specifies CASSPQRGNPSGNTIYF.